A single sample gave rise to the 8 T cell receptor beta chains below, sequenced in a study of response to subunit inactivated influenza vaccine. TCRdb analysed the RT-PCR reads with MiXCR anew, one entry per CDR3 protein. The sample has some 480,000 distinct CDR3 sequences, 9.5% to 12% seen once. The source material was PBMCs from blood, sampled around seven weeks after vaccination. The receptor source for this set is a man aged 50 to 60 who received an inactivated influenza vaccine.

Turning to this clonotype: A much larger clone differs by one base, so this may be a read error. J is TRBJ2-3 and V is TRBV12-3 or TRBV12-4; weak D call: TRBD2 (5 bases). This CDR3 is 15 amino acids long. V was cut by 5 bases and J by 2 bases, with 14 bases left in between. The CDR3: CASSHPGLPTDTQYF. The CDR3 DNA sequence: TGTGCCAGCAGTCATCCTGGACTTCCCACAGATACGCAGTATTTT.

The table lists this clonotype with a few counts. In DNA form, the CDR3 reads TGTGCCAGCAGCCCCAAATCCGGGACAGAATACAATGAGCAGTTCTTC. Residues: CASSPKSGTEYNEQFF. The rearrangement links TRBV7-9 to TRBJ2-1; 7 bases agree with TRBD1. V shed 5 bases and J 4 bases; nucleotides not matched to a gene: 11. The CDR3 runs to 16 residues. Germline assignment: CDR1 SEHNR and CDR2 FQNEAQ (reference sequence).

This clonotype showed up many times. The rearrangement joins TRBV29-1 to TRBJ2-7; 10 bases align to TRBD1. Trimming at V came to 6 bases and at J to 4 bases, leaving 6 bases not matched to a gene. This CDR3 spans 13 amino acids. In germline, CDR1 is SQVTM, CDR2 ANQGSEA. The CDR3 spells CSVKTGGFYEQYF. The CDR3 DNA reads as TGCAGCGTAAAGACAGGGGGCTTTTACGAGCAGTACTTC.

The table lists this clonotype with many counts. CDR3: CATSDFNEQFF. The CDR3 bases are TGTGCCACCAGTGATTTTAATGAGCAGTTCTTC. The V gene is TRBV24-1, the J gene TRBJ2-1; no clear D. The CDR3 consists of 11 residues. Germline V gene sequence: CDR1 KGHDR, CDR2 SFDVKD. V shed 1 base and J shed 7 bases, with 1 base lying between them.

This clonotype was picked up a small number of times. The J gene is TRBJ2-3, the V gene TRBV27, with 9 positions matching TRBD2. The V gene's germline CDR1 is MNHEY and CDR2 SMNVEV (reference sequence). The CDR3 runs 15 residues. After removal of 6 bases from V and 6 bases from J, the junction contained 10 bases not matched to a gene. This CDR3 reads CASSDSGGQGDTQYF. CDR3 nucleotides: TGTGCCAGCAGCGATAGCGGGGGACAAGGGGATACGCAGTATTTT.

V usage is TRBV6-2 or TRBV6-3 and J usage is TRBJ2-7, with 8 bases matching TRBD1. The V gene end was trimmed by 6 bases and the J gene end by 0 bases; junction bases not matched to a gene: 7. The CDR3 runs to 15 residues. CDR1 is MNHEY and CDR2 is SVGEGT in the germline V gene. CDR3 amino acids: CASRRTGTGSYEQYF. CDR3 nucleotide sequence: TGTGCCAGCAGACGCACCGGGACAGGCTCCTACGAGCAGTACTTC.

This clonotype was detected ten times or more. The chain employs TRBV12-3 or TRBV12-4 and TRBJ1-5; 10 bases agree with TRBD1. This CDR3 comprises 14 residues. V gave up 3 bases and J gave up 6 bases; unmatched junction bases: 2. CDR3 sequence (DNA): TGTGCCAGCAGTTTCGGACAGGGGGGTCAGCCCCAGCATTTT. Residues: CASSFGQGGQPQHF.

The chain combines TRBV5-1 with TRBJ1-2, with TRBD1 matching over 10 bases. V shed 4 bases, J shed 2 bases, and the junction held 2 bases outside the gene matches. This CDR3 has 14 amino acids. Germline lookup yields CDR1 SGHRS and CDR2 YFSETQ. The DNA of the CDR3 is TGCGCCAGCAGCCAGGGACAGGGGAACTATGGCTACACCTTC. As protein: CASSQGQGNYGYTF.